This T cell receptor (beta chain) derives from a study of shared clonotypes between healthy human individuals. Some clones are missing from TCRdb's copy, which holds only in-frame ones; the method was immunoSEQ multiplex PCR. Of more than 850,000 clones detected, approximately 80% appear once; the ten largest clones hold about 0.52%. Between the trimmed V and J ends, which lost 2 bases and 3 bases, there was a span of 8 bases. The CDR3 runs to 13 residues. CDR1 is SGHAT and CDR2 is FQNNGV in the germline V gene. The source material was memory CD4+ T cells from PBMCs. Subset: CD45RA-negative fraction. The TCR was taken from a man aged 18 to 30 in good health. Some clones in this sample may be carry-over from other donors' samples. The chain links TRBV11-2 to TRBJ2-7, with D unclear. DNA of the CDR3: TGTGCCAGCAGCTTAATGAGAGACTACGAGCAGTACTTC. Its protein product is CASSLMRDYEQYF. Based on the CDR3 plus reference TRBV11-2 and TRBJ2-7, the full variable domain is EAGVAQSPRYKIIEKRQSVAFWCNPISGHATLYWYQQILGQGPKLLIQFQNNGVVDDSQLPKDRFSAERLKGVDSTLKIQPAKLEDSAVYLCASSLMRDYEQYFGPGTRLTVT.